Sequencing of this T cell receptor beta chain was carried out in a study of T-cell memory formation after mild COVID-19. Trimming shortened V by 1 base and J by 0 bases, and 10 bases separated the two germline ends. The CDR3 loop spans 15 amino acids. Per germline, CDR1 SGHVS and CDR2 FNYEAQ. TCRdb reprocessed the 5' RACE reads with MiXCR, giving one entry per CDR3 protein. The repertoire holds fewer than 250,000 distinct CDR3 sequences, with under 30% as singletons. This TCR derives from an adult woman who had mild COVID-19 (a few samples of this study predate the infection). Cell type and time point are not known. The gene calls are TRBV7-6 and TRBJ2-7; a possible D gene is TRBD1 (6 bases). What was sequenced was PBMCs or a T cell subset sorted from them (not recorded which). The CDR3 region has the DNA TGTGCCAGCAGCTTAGGGCAGGGGAGCTCCTACGAGCAGTACTTC. Translated: CASSLGQGSSYEQYF.